This entry describes one T cell receptor beta chain. Antigen specificity is unknown. The V segment lost 3 bases and the J segment 0 bases; nucleotides outside the gene matches: 4. The CDR3 totals 16 residues. Germline-derived CDR1 and CDR2 are SGHTA and FQGNSA. The sample belongs to a study of T cell repertoires in cytomegalovirus infection. MiXCR, run by TCRdb on the reads, gives a single entry per CDR3 protein. The sample holds a few hundred thousand distinct CDR3 sequences, roughly 36% seen once. The source was cultured PBMCs, collected from culture after CMV antigen stimulation. V usage is TRBV7-2 and J usage is TRBJ2-5, with 10 bases identical to TRBD2. The TCR comes from a human donor in good health (CMV status not recorded). Some clones in this sample may be carry-over from other donors' samples. CDR3 sequence: CASSFLLAGYQETQYF. The CDR3 DNA follows: TGTGCCAGCAGCTTTTTACTAGCGGGGTACCAAGAGACCCAGTACTTC. Using reference TRBV7-2 and TRBJ2-5 for the parts outside the CDR3, the full variable domain is GAGVSQSPSNKVTEKGKDVELRCDPISGHTALYWYRQSLGQGLEFLIYFQGNSAPDKSGLPSDRFSAERTGGSVSTLTIQRTQQEDSAVYLCASSFLLAGYQETQYFGPGTRLLVL.